This record looks at one T cell receptor (beta chain) sequence and its context. Its antigen is still unknown. The source of the sample is a study of T cell responses to AZD1222 COVID-19 vaccine. For the study at large: The study pooled second doses at about 4 or about 12 weeks.

Germline CDR1 is KGHSH and CDR2 is LQKENI. Between the trimmed V and J ends, which lost 6 bases and 3 bases, there was a span of 15 bases. This CDR3 has 14 amino acids. Produced via immunoSEQ multiplex PCR; TCRdb's table is partial and in-frame only. The sample yields around 150,000 clones, 90% to 95% seen once. Broader study findings: Mostly white British, mostly female donors; authors suggested clonal diversity may be underestimated. Regions 160-218 and 743-854 held dominance among vaccine-associated CD4 TCRs, which spanned spike.

This clonotype originated in an adult in good health. The chain has TRBV18 and TRBJ2-7; D perhaps matches TRBD1 (5 bases). Sequencing used peripheral blood, obtained on day 0 of AZD1222 vaccination. This chain's CDR3 is CASSPGAGFYEQYF. The CDR3 DNA reads TGTGCCAGCTCGCCCGGTGCAGGGTTCTACGAGCAGTACTTC.